A selection of T cell receptor beta chains follows, all from one sample in a study of early T cells in non-severe SARS-CoV-2 infection. TCRdb re-called the 5' RACE reads with MiXCR, one entry per CDR3 protein. The sample has about 83,000 distinct CDR3 sequences; under 11% are singletons. This material consisted of whole blood, taken at baseline. Receptor source: an adult who was a healthcare worker with PCR-confirmed SARS-CoV-2 infection or an uninfected control (not recorded which). CDR3s leave out the opening cysteine and the closing phenylalanine or tryptophan. The order of the fields is V gene, clone size, CDR3 length, J gene, CDR3 protein. Rows give clone size only sometimes, using once, few, many, or a class for an expanded clone.

TRBV2	.	11	TRBJ1-3	ASGGEKGNTIY
TRBV7-2	many	14	TRBJ2-1	ASSAQSGTGRDEQF
TRBV20-1	.	11	TRBJ2-1	SAIVAGSNEQF
TRBV9	.	11	TRBJ2-2	ASSVGGTGELF
TRBV7-2	many	19	TRBJ2-6	ASSADRPGLQILSGANVLT
TRBV12-3/TRBV12-4	few	11	TRBJ1-1	ASSLSTNTEAF
TRBV7-6	.	11	TRBJ1-1	ASSLAGFSEAF
TRBV3-1	.	11	TRBJ1-2	ASSSQDNYGYT
TRBV4-1	few	11	TRBJ1-2	ASSQDGIFGYT
TRBV18	few	11	TRBJ2-7	ASSPGTGGEQY
TRBV5-4	.	12	TRBJ2-3	ASSFETVTDTQY
TRBV25-1	.	9	TRBJ2-1	ASSVYNEQF
TRBV7-6	many	9	TRBJ2-6	ATSGANVLT
TRBV14	many	11	TRBJ2-1	ASSRPEYNEQF
TRBV30	.	11	TRBJ2-7	AFYRGASYEQY
TRBV20-1	many	12	TRBJ2-1	SASLAGAYNEQF
TRBV9	few	14	TRBJ2-3	ASSVDRGSAADTQY
TRBV14	many	13	TRBJ1-1	ASSQQGYDDTEAF
TRBV6-1	few	10	TRBJ2-7	ASSGQGREQY
TRBV2	many	12	TRBJ2-7	ASFWPGGSNEQY
TRBV7-8	many	13	TRBJ2-3	ASSLIAGAPDTQY
TRBV5-6	few	12	TRBJ2-1	ASSLGLAYNEQF